This TCR beta chain was sequenced in a study of blood T cells in healthy people across ages. The authors ran a second PCR of about 7 to 11 cycles using a sample-barcoded 5' primer and a J-beta primer mix. TCRdb ran MiXCR on the 5' RACE reads and lists one entry per CDR3 protein. The data contain approximately 810,000 distinct CDR3 sequences, roughly 26% of them singletons. In this sample, this clonotype turned up many times. Germline loops: CDR1 DFQATT, CDR2 SNEGSKA (reference sequence). With 2 bases removed from V and 7 bases from J, the gap between germline ends came to 20 bases. This CDR3 comprises 15 residues.

Material for sequencing was blood. The chain has TRBV20-1 and TRBJ1-2; D gene ambiguous. The source of this sequence is an elderly woman in good health. The CDR3 DNA reads as TGCAGTGCTAGACTTGGTGGCAACCTTCTTCCTGGCTACACCTTC. It encodes CSARLGGNLLPGYTF.